What follows are 2 T cell receptor beta chains derived from one specimen sequenced in a study of cytomegalovirus exposure and HLA in healthy donors. Libraries were prepared by immunoSEQ multiplex PCR; TCRdb keeps only in-frame clonotypes and omits some of them. The profile covers 130,000 to 150,000 clones, with around 89% appearing a single time and 5.5% to 7% taken by the ten largest. Sequencing was carried out using PBMCs. The receptors were gathered from a woman in her 30s in good health and CMV-seropositive.

This chain joins TRBV4-2 and TRBJ2-7, with 8 bases matching TRBD1. The CDR3 is 14 amino acids. The germline V gene has CDR1 LGHNA and CDR2 YNFKEQ. The ends lost 4 bases at V and 7 bases at J; junction bases unmatched: 9. In DNA form, the CDR3 reads TGTGCCAGCAGCCGTTCCGGACAGGGTGGGGAGCAGTACTTC. It codes for CASSRSGQGGEQYF.

V is TRBV28 and J is TRBJ1-4; 11 nucleotides line up with TRBD1. Germline assignment: CDR1 MDHEN and CDR2 SYDVKM. J lost 8 bases, V lost 3 bases, and 5 bases had no gene match. The CDR3 length is 15 residues. CDR3 region: CASSFRTGGKEKLFF. CDR3 sequence (DNA): TGTGCCAGCAGTTTTAGGACAGGGGGCAAGGAAAAACTGTTTTTT.